Given below is one TCR beta chain in context. Its antigen remains unidentified. The data derive from a study of shared clonotypes between healthy human individuals. Study summary: Donors had three CD4 naive, three CD4 memory, two CD8 naive and one CD8 memory plate apiece.

Produced via immunoSEQ multiplex PCR; TCRdb's table is partial and in-frame only. Among some 2,100,000 clones listed, 85% to 95% were seen once. Whole-study findings and limits: Several donors held about 5% of naive CD4 clonotypes in common. Memory subsets generally showed lower estimated richness than naive subsets.

Naive CD8 cells, CD45RO-negative and positively selected for CCR7, excluded terminally differentiated effector memory CD45RA+ cells. Donors, without exception, were Caucasian adults residing in Nashville, Tennessee. Sequencing was performed on naive CD8+ T cells from PBMCs. The sequence was collected from a man aged 18 to 29 in good health. Some clones in this sample may be carry-over from other donors' samples.

CDR3 sequence (DNA): TGTGCCAGCAGTTTCTCCGGGACAATCTACGAGCAGTACTTC. Residues: CASSFSGTIYEQYF. The V call is TRBV27, the J call TRBJ2-7; a possible D gene is TRBD1 (6 bases). CDR3 length: 14 residues. The germline V gene encodes CDR1 MNHEY and CDR2 SMNVEV (reference sequence). With 3 bases removed from V and 3 bases from J, the gap between germline ends came to 12 bases.